This T cell receptor beta chain was sequenced for a study of T cell changes during pregnancy in multiple sclerosis. Assay used: immunoSEQ multiplex PCR; TCRdb lists only in-frame clones, some missing. Of 40,000 to 45,000 clones in the sample, about 91% were seen once. Trimming pared 1 base from V and 2 bases from J, leaving 7 bases between. There are 13 residues in the CDR3. Germline V lookup: CDR1 SGHNT, CDR2 YYREEE (reference sequence). The sample consisted of CD4+ T cells from peripheral blood mononuclear cells, taken in the first trimester of pregnancy. This TCR was sampled from a female donor with multiple sclerosis, enrolled in a pregnancy study. The chain employs TRBV5-4 and TRBJ2-7; the D gene is possibly TRBD2 (5 bases). The CDR3 loop reads CASSLYGAYEQYF. The CDR3, as DNA: TGTGCCAGCAGCTTGTACGGGGCCTACGAGCAGTACTTC. The complete variable domain, with remaining parts taken from reference TRBV5-4 and TRBJ2-7, reads ETGVTQSPTHLIKTRGQQVTLRCSSQSGHNTVSWYQQALGQGPQFIFQYYREEENGRGNFPPRFSGLQFPNYSSELNVNALELDDSALYLCASSLYGAYEQYFGPGTRLTVT.